Detailed here is one TCR beta chain. The antigen remains unidentified. This specimen belongs to a study of cytotoxic CD8 clonotypes in ibrutinib-treated CLL. Findings of the study overall: Baseline clonality exceeded age-matched healthy donors and tracked circulating CD8+ T-cell counts. Sustained-remission patients were sampled at different times than progressing patients were. Clonality was higher at ibrutinib response and returned toward baseline at progression.

Clones were read by immunoSEQ multiplex PCR, and TCRdb kept only the in-frame ones, dropping some. In the table there are tens of thousands of clones, around two thirds of which are singletons. Trimming pared 5 bases from V and 8 bases from J, leaving 12 bases between. CDR1 MNHEY and CDR2 SMNVEV come from the germline V gene (reference sequence). This CDR3 region has 12 residues. Genomic DNA for TCR beta libraries, 2 to 2.5 micrograms, came from cryopreserved PBMCs. The sample consisted of PBMCs, taken after 24 months of ibrutinib treatment. The rearrangement links TRBV27 to TRBJ1-2, with D possibly being TRBD1 (6 bases). This receptor was obtained from a human donor with chronic lymphocytic leukemia. The CDR3 protein is CASSQQGFGYTF. The CDR3 nucleotides read TGTGCCAGCAGTCAACAGGGTTTCGGCTACACCTTC.